This entry describes one T cell receptor (beta chain). The CDR3 has 14 amino acids. Germline-derived CDR1 and CDR2 are SGDLS and YYNGEE. With 4 bases removed from V and 5 bases from J, the gap between germline ends came to 15 bases. The entry originates in a study of control samples from healthy donors and cancer patients. Sequenced by immunoSEQ multiplex PCR; TCRdb stores in-frame clones only, minus some. Of roughly 120,000 clones listed, 80% to 90% are singletons. The clonotype was recovered from a woman aged 45-59 years with colorectal cancer. Sequenced input: PBMCs. This chain joins TRBV9 and TRBJ1-1; D possibly corresponds to TRBD1 (5 bases). The CDR3 DNA sequence: TGTGCCAGCAGCCCAATGTCGGGGGGTACTGAAGCTTTCTTT. This encodes CASSPMSGGTEAFF.